Included here is one TCR beta chain sequence, with context. The target antigen is unknown. The data were produced by immunoSEQ multiplex PCR, yet TCRdb's version contains in-frame clones alone and is incomplete. The table lists roughly 26,000 clones, 76% of them singletons. The data are from a study of OX40 agonist ivuxolimab in advanced cancers. Study background: Those treated in dose escalation had hepatocellular carcinoma, melanoma, renal cell cancer or head and neck cancer.

Patients with autoimmune history or systemic immunosuppression were excluded. V dropped 6 bases and J dropped 6; count of bases not matched to a gene: 11. The CDR3 has 14 residues. Germline CDR1 SNHLY, CDR2 FYNNEI. Study-wide findings and caveats: Expansion of clones was among the lowest in partial responders at 0.1-3.0 mg/kg.

This clonotype originated in an adult with an advanced solid tumor such as melanoma, head and neck, liver or kidney cancer. The source was CD4+ or CD8+ T cells sorted from blood, collected in a trial of the OX40 agonist ivuxolimab. The chain joins TRBV2 to TRBJ2-7; 7 bases agree with TRBD1. The CDR3 coding sequence is TGTGCCAGCAGGGGGGACAGCGCGAACAGCGAGCAGTACTTC. Protein: CASRGDSANSEQYF.